This passage covers 17 T cell receptor beta chains from one sample sequenced in a study of cytotoxic CD8 clonotypes in ibrutinib-treated CLL. The protocol was immunoSEQ multiplex PCR, while the TCRdb copy is restricted to in-frame clones and leaves out a portion. The profile shows about 130,000 clones, approximately 85% of them singletons. This specimen consisted of PBMCs, obtained after 24 months of ibrutinib treatment. These receptors were obtained from a human donor with chronic lymphocytic leukemia.

The chain employs TRBV6-1 and TRBJ2-2; 10 bases align to TRBD1. This CDR3 comprises 13 residues. Germline V gene lookup returns CDR1 MNHNS and CDR2 SASEGT. The trim removed 8 bases at V and 6 bases at J, leaving 3 bases unmatched. The DNA for the CDR3 is TGTGCCAGCCGACAGGGGGCATCCGGGGAGCTGTTTTTT. Protein product: CASRQGASGELFF.

V and J are TRBV18 and TRBJ1-2; possible D gene TRBD1, 5 bases. Germline-derived CDR1 and CDR2 are KGHSH and LQKENI. V was trimmed by 2 bases and J by 7 bases, leaving 17 bases between them. The length of the CDR3 is 15 residues. The CDR3 loop is CASSPLPTGERGYTF. The DNA of the CDR3 is TGTGCCAGCTCACCATTGCCCACGGGGGAGCGTGGCTACACCTTC.

This clone was seen only once. The rearrangement uses TRBV7-3 and TRBJ2-7; D may match TRBD1 or TRBD2 (6 bases each). This CDR3 has 15 amino acids. CDR1 is SGHTA, CDR2 FQGTGA, per germline. Trimming shortened V by 0 bases and J by 2 bases, and 11 bases separated the two germline ends. CDR3 sequence (DNA): TGTGCCAGCAGCTTAACTGTCGGGGGCGCCTACGAGCAGTACTTC. Protein: CASSLTVGGAYEQYF.

V is TRBV28 and J is TRBJ1-2; TRBD1 agrees at 7 bases. This CDR3 region has 14 residues. The V segment lost 2 bases and the J segment 3 bases; nucleotides outside the gene matches: 3. The V gene's germline CDR1 is MDHEN and CDR2 SYDVKM. The CDR3 bases are TGTGCCAGCAGTTTACTTGACAGGGACTATGGCTACACCTTC. The encoded protein is CASSLLDRDYGYTF.

The gene calls are TRBV6-1 and TRBJ2-4; unclear D gene. The CDR3 length is 17 residues. Germline V gives CDR1 MNHNS, CDR2 SASEGT. V gave up 3 bases and J gave up 7 bases, with 22 bases separating them. This chain's CDR3 is CASSDDGGWGNRNIQYF. CDR3 nucleotide sequence: TGTGCCAGCAGTGATGACGGTGGCTGGGGAAATAGGAACATTCAGTACTTC.

The gene calls are TRBV10-1 and TRBJ2-7; 16 bases align to TRBD2. The CDR3 loop spans 17 amino acids. Germline V lookup: CDR1 WNHNN, CDR2 SYGVQD (reference sequence). V was pared by 8 bases and J by 7 bases, with 14 bases of the junction left unmatched. The CDR3 protein is CASQTSGTSGRAGEQYF. The CDR3 DNA sequence: TGCGCCAGCCAAACCTCAGGGACTAGCGGGAGGGCGGGGGAGCAGTACTTC.

V gene TRBV2 combines with J gene TRBJ2-7, with TRBD1 matching 9 bases. Germline values: CDR1 SNHLY, CDR2 FYNNEI. Unmatched junction bases numbered 9, after V lost 6 bases and J lost 3 bases. This CDR3 region has 15 residues. The CDR3, as DNA: TGTGCCAGCAGGCGGGACAGGGCCTTTGGCTACGAGCAGTACTTC. Amino acid sequence: CASRRDRAFGYEQYF.

The gene calls are TRBV30 and TRBJ1-5, with D possibly TRBD1 on 6 matching bases. The V gene's germline CDR1 is GTSNPN and CDR2 SVGIG (reference sequence). Trimming shortened V by 1 base and J by 4 bases, and 11 bases separated the two germline ends. The CDR3 is made up of 14 amino acids. The DNA for the CDR3 is TGTGCCTGGAGTGAACAGGGTGGAAATCAGCCCCAGCATTTT. Translation: CAWSEQGGNQPQHF.

V is TRBV25-1 and J is TRBJ2-1, with TRBD1 identical over 7 bases. The CDR3 spans 14 residues. Trimming took 4 bases from V and 3 from J; bases not matched to a gene: 3. CDR1 is MGHDK, CDR2 SYGVNS, per germline. CDR3 protein: CASSGGQHYNEQFF. CDR3 nucleotides: TGTGCCAGCAGTGGGGGACAGCACTACAATGAGCAGTTCTTC.

The chain uses TRBV9 and TRBJ2-1; TRBD2 matches at 13 bases. The CDR3 is made up of 14 amino acids. Germline V gene lookup returns CDR1 SGDLS and CDR2 YYNGEE. V lost 4 bases, J lost 8 bases, and 3 bases stayed unmatched. CDR3 DNA sequence: TGTGCCAGCAGCAGGACTAGCGGGAGATATGAGCAGTTCTTC. This sequence encodes CASSRTSGRYEQFF.

The V and J genes are TRBV7-9 and TRBJ2-5; TRBD2 is a possible D gene (5 bases). The CDR3 is 15 amino acids. From germline, CDR1 is SEHNR and CDR2 FQNEAQ (reference sequence). V lost 5 bases and J 5 bases, leaving 18 bases between the germline ends. In DNA, the CDR3 is TGTGCCAGCAGCGGGAGAGGGTTCGGACCCGAGACCCAGTACTTC. This encodes CASSGRGFGPETQYF.

The chain carries TRBV18 and TRBJ2-1, with a possible D match to TRBD2 (5 bases). Germline CDR1 reads KGHSH; CDR2 reads LQKENI. V was pared by 2 bases and J by 14 bases, with 16 bases between. The CDR3 extends over 13 amino acids. DNA of the CDR3: TGTGCCAGCTCACCAGAATTAGGGAGCAAGGAGTTCTTC. It yields the protein CASSPELGSKEFF.

This chain joins TRBV5-8 and TRBJ1-2; 7 bases match TRBD1. CDR1 and CDR2 (germline): SGHTS, YDEGEE. The V and J ends lost 4 bases and 1 base, in that order; junction bases with no gene match: 13. This CDR3 is 17 amino acids long. CDR3 sequence: CASSRGNKGADNYGYTF. CDR3 DNA: TGTGCCAGCAGCCGAGGCAATAAGGGGGCTGATAACTATGGCTACACCTTC.

The rearrangement links TRBV28 to TRBJ1-5, with D unclear. Trimming shortened V by 5 bases and J by 4 bases, and 12 bases separated the two germline ends. Germline-derived CDR1 and CDR2 are MDHEN and SYDVKM. CDR3 length: 14 amino acids. CDR3 DNA sequence: TGTGCCAGCAGTCCCTCGGGCAGGAATCAGCCCCAGCATTTT. Translation: CASSPSGRNQPQHF.

This chain connects TRBV27 to TRBJ1-2; TRBD1 might be the D (6 bases). Trimming pared 2 bases from V and 3 bases from J, leaving 13 bases between. Germline V gene data show CDR1 as MNHEY and CDR2 as SMNVEV (reference sequence). This CDR3 comprises 15 residues. The chain's CDR3 is CASSLLGQRYYGYTF. The CDR3 DNA reads as TGTGCCAGCAGTTTACTCGGACAGCGCTACTATGGCTACACCTTC.

J is TRBJ1-2 and V is TRBV5-4; TRBD1 matches 10 bases. The CDR3 has 18 amino acids. The germline gives CDR1 SGHNT, CDR2 YYREEE (reference sequence). Germline trimming cut 4 bases from V and 0 bases from J; bases unmatched to any gene: 12. CDR3: CASSPPGTGAASNYGYTF. In DNA form, the CDR3 reads TGTGCCAGCAGCCCACCCGGGACAGGGGCCGCTTCTAACTATGGCTACACCTTC.

The genes are TRBV27 and TRBJ1-4; possible D gene TRBD1, 5 bases. V was shortened by 5 bases and J by 8 bases, with 15 bases between the two germline ends. CDR1 MNHEY and CDR2 SMNVEV come from the germline V gene (reference sequence). CDR3 length equals 14 residues. CDR3 bases: TGTGCCAGCAGTGGCCGTCGGGGGGAGGAAAAACTGTTTTTT. Its translation: CASSGRRGEEKLFF.